Listed here are 26 T cell receptor beta chains from one sample, sequenced in a study of CD8+ T cells in alopecia areata. cDNA reverse transcribed from extracted RNA served as the sequencing template. The repertoire was sequenced with immunoSEQ multiplex PCR; TCRdb's copy has only in-frame clones and lacks some. The sample has around 150,000 clones, 62% seen once; the top ten hold about 40%. Sequences were obtained from CD8+ T cells sorted from blood. Receptors were obtained from a human donor in good health.

In this sample, this clone turned up a few times. This chain uses TRBV29-1 with TRBJ2-1; a possible D gene is TRBD1 (6 bases). The CDR3 contains 13 residues. V was clipped by 2 bases and J by 6 bases, with 11 bases between them. The germline gives CDR1 SQVTM, CDR2 ANQGSEA. CDR3 sequence (DNA): TGCAGCGTTGAATCGACAGGACCCAATGAGCAGTTCTTC. This encodes CSVESTGPNEQFF.

The rearrangement uses TRBV6-5 and TRBJ2-2; D gene uncertain. Germline lookup yields CDR1 MNHEY and CDR2 SVGAGI. The CDR3 totals 14 residues. The V and J ends lost 1 base and 6 bases respectively, with 9 bases between them. CDR3 in DNA: TGTGCCAGCAGTTACTTGACGTTTGCCGGGGAGCTGTTTTTT. Translated, it gives CASSYLTFAGELFF.

A few counts support this clone. Within the sample, other DNA sequences also encode this same CDR3. The chain uses TRBV29-1 and TRBJ1-2; D remains ambiguous. This CDR3 contains 12 residues. CDR1 and CDR2 (germline): SQVTM, ANQGSEA. Trimming pared 3 bases from V and 1 base from J, leaving 6 bases between. CDR3 in DNA: TGCAGCGTTGAGGACGGTAACTATGGCTACACCTTC. Its translation is CSVEDGNYGYTF.

V is TRBV5-1 and J is TRBJ2-1; 10 bases agree with TRBD2. Germline CDR1 reads SGHRS; CDR2 reads YFSETQ. J gave up 0 bases and V 0 bases, and 3 bases lay outside the gene matches. The CDR3 contains 17 residues. This CDR3 is CASSLGLAGASYNEQFF. CDR3 coding DNA: TGCGCCAGCAGCTTGGGGCTAGCGGGGGCCTCCTACAATGAGCAGTTCTTC.

The gene calls are TRBV28 and TRBJ2-3; D is ambiguous. The V gene's germline CDR1 is MDHEN and CDR2 SYDVKM. Trimming pared 5 bases from V and 2 bases from J, leaving 20 bases between. The CDR3 extends over 17 amino acids. In DNA, the CDR3 is TGTGCCAGCAGTCCCATAAGTGGTGGGATCCCCACAGATACGCAGTATTTT. Its translation: CASSPISGGIPTDTQYF.

About this clone itself: This same CDR3 is encoded by further DNA sequences in the sample. J is TRBJ2-1 and V is TRBV5-1; TRBD1 matches at 8 bases. This CDR3 has 15 amino acids. Trimming took 4 bases from V and 2 from J; bases not matched to a gene: 5. Germline lookup yields CDR1 SGHRS and CDR2 YFSETQ. CDR3 bases: TGCGCCAGCAGCCCAACAGGGGGTACCTACAATGAGCAGTTCTTC. Translated, it gives CASSPTGGTYNEQFF. Filled out from reference TRBV5-1 and TRBJ2-1, the complete variable domain reads KAGVTQTPRYLIKTRGQQVTLSCSPISGHRSVSWYQQTPGQGLQFLFEYFSETQRNKGNFPGRFSGRQFSNSRSEMNVSTLELGDSALYLCASSPTGGTYNEQFFGPGTRLTVL.

This clone was recorded a few times. The DNA for the CDR3 is TGTGCCAGTAGTATAGGACCAAGCTCCTACAATGAGCAGTTCTTC. Its translation is CASSIGPSSYNEQFF. The rearrangement joins TRBV19 to TRBJ2-1, with D unresolved. Trimming shortened V by 1 base and J by 0 bases, and 7 bases separated the two germline ends. CDR1 LNHDA and CDR2 SQIVND come from the germline V gene (reference sequence). The CDR3 runs 15 residues.

This chain links TRBV14 with TRBJ2-1; D is ambiguous. V lost 1 base and J lost 10, with 5 bases in between. This CDR3 is 11 amino acids long. Germline V CDR1 and CDR2: SGHDN, FVKESK. The CDR3 bases are TGTGCCAGCAGCCAAGGCCGCGAGCAGTTCTTC. Translating it yields CASSQGREQFF.

The gene calls are TRBV29-1 and TRBJ2-2; 11 positions agree with TRBD2. CDR1 is SQVTM and CDR2 is ANQGSEA in the germline V gene. This CDR3 has 16 amino acids. The V and J ends lost 6 bases and 1 base, in that order; junction bases with no gene match: 7. In DNA form, the CDR3 reads TGCAGCGTGCCCCTTCTAGCGGGAGGGAACACCGGGGAGCTGTTTTTT. Translation gives CSVPLLAGGNTGELFF.

This chain joins TRBV29-1 and TRBJ1-2; D is ambiguous. V was clipped by 5 bases and J by 8 bases, with 9 bases between them. The CDR3 loop spans 10 amino acids. Germline CDR1 is SQVTM and CDR2 is ANQGSEA. As DNA, the CDR3 is TGCAGCGTTCGAGGAGACGGCTACACCTTC. It translates to CSVRGDGYTF. Using reference TRBV29-1 and TRBJ1-2 for the parts outside the CDR3, the full variable domain is SAVISQKPSRDICQRGTSLTIQCQVDSQVTMMFWYRQQPGQSLTLIATANQGSEATYESGFVIDKFPISRPNLTFSTLTVSNMSPEDSSIYLCSVRGDGYTFGSGTRLTVV.

A single count supports this clone. The chain recombines TRBV7-8 with TRBJ2-5; D unresolved. The CDR3 extends over 13 amino acids. CDR1 is SGHVS, CDR2 FQNEAQ, per germline. Trimming removed 3 bases at V and 5 bases at J, with 10 bases between. This CDR3 is CASSFEDRETQYF. The DNA for the CDR3 is TGTGCCAGCAGCTTTGAGGACCGGGAGACCCAGTACTTC. Complete variable domain (other parts from reference TRBV7-8 and TRBJ2-5): GAGVSQSPRYKVAKRGQDVALRCDPISGHVSLFWYQQALGQGPEFLTYFQNEAQLDKSGLPSDRFFAERPEGSVSTLKIQRTQQEDSAVYLCASSFEDRETQYFGPGTRLLVL.

The J gene is TRBJ1-2, the V gene TRBV29-1; D may be TRBD1 (6 bases). There are 11 residues in the CDR3. Deletions cut 5 bases from V and 8 bases from J, with 12 bases between. CDR1 is SQVTM, CDR2 ANQGSEA, per germline. The CDR3 nucleotides are TGCAGCGTTTTTCTCAGGGGCGGCTACACCTTC. The encoded protein is CSVFLRGGYTF. Based on the CDR3 plus reference TRBV29-1 and TRBJ1-2, the full variable domain is SAVISQKPSRDICQRGTSLTIQCQVDSQVTMMFWYRQQPGQSLTLIATANQGSEATYESGFVIDKFPISRPNLTFSTLTVSNMSPEDSSIYLCSVFLRGGYTFGSGTRLTVV.

This clone was detected a few times. This rearrangement joins TRBV7-9 to TRBJ2-2; D remains ambiguous. V lost 5 bases and J 7 bases, leaving 11 bases between the germline ends. The CDR3 covers 13 residues. Germline loops: CDR1 SEHNR, CDR2 FQNEAQ (reference sequence). The CDR3 DNA reads as TGTGCCAGCAGCCCTACGGGTGACGGGGAGCTGTTTTTT. This sequence encodes CASSPTGDGELFF.

The J gene is TRBJ2-7, the V gene TRBV5-1; D could derive from TRBD1 or TRBD2 (6 bases each). The CDR3 runs to 15 residues. Trimming left V 3 bases short and J 4 bases short, with 17 bases between. The germline gives CDR1 SGHRS, CDR2 YFSETQ. In DNA, the CDR3 is TGCGCCAGCAGCTATACGGGGGCTGATGGTTACGAGCAGTACTTC. Translating gives CASSYTGADGYEQYF.

This chain connects TRBV6-5 to TRBJ2-2; D perhaps matches TRBD1 (6 bases). There are 14 residues in the CDR3. The ends were cut back, 6 bases at V and 5 bases at J, with 13 bases in the middle. Germline lookup yields CDR1 MNHEY and CDR2 SVGAGI. In nucleotides, the CDR3 is TGTGCCAGCAGGGCAGGGGTAGGGACCGGGGAGCTGTTTTTT. Its protein product is CASRAGVGTGELFF.

V and J are TRBV27 and TRBJ2-1; D might be TRBD2 (5 bases). CDR3 length: 13 residues. Germline CDR1 reads MNHEY; CDR2 reads SMNVEV (reference sequence). Trimming removed 3 bases from V and 9 bases from J, with 12 bases in between. The DNA for the CDR3 is TGTGCCAGCAGTTTGGCCAAAGGGAGTGAGCAGTTCTTC. As protein: CASSLAKGSEQFF.

The CDR3 sequence is CASSFWTYGDTDTQYF. In DNA, the CDR3 is TGTGCCAGCAGCTTCTGGACTTATGGGGACACAGATACGCAGTATTTT. The chain is built from TRBV7-8 and TRBJ2-3, with D possibly TRBD2 on 5 matching bases. The V gene's germline CDR1 is SGHVS and CDR2 FQNEAQ. The germline V and J ends were trimmed by 3 bases and 2 bases, with 15 bases remaining between them. This CDR3 is built from 16 residues.

This rearrangement joins TRBV9 to TRBJ2-3, with 7 bases matching TRBD1. With V trimmed by 0 bases and J by 1 base, 2 bases remained unmatched. Looked up from germline, CDR1 is SGDLS and CDR2 is YYNGEE. The CDR3 sequence is 15 residues long. The CDR3 DNA follows: TGTGCCAGCAGCGTAGCAACAGGGGGCACAGATACGCAGTATTTT. It is translated as CASSVATGGTDTQYF.

V usage is TRBV6-5 and J usage is TRBJ2-1, with D hard to call. V gave up 6 bases and J gave up 10 bases, with 16 bases separating them. CDR3 length: 13 residues. The germline V gene has CDR1 MNHEY and CDR2 SVGAGI. The CDR3 sequence: CASRPHGLSEQFF. For the CDR3, the DNA is TGTGCCAGCAGACCCCATGGGCTCTCAGAGCAGTTCTTC.

This rearrangement joins TRBV27 to TRBJ2-6; no clear D. Germline lookup yields CDR1 MNHEY and CDR2 SMNVEV (reference sequence). There are 13 residues in the CDR3. The ends were cut back, 5 bases at V and 2 bases at J, with 4 bases in the middle. The CDR3 sequence is CASSTAGANVLTF. Written as DNA, the CDR3 is TGTGCCAGCAGTACAGCTGGGGCCAACGTCCTGACTTTC.

The CDR3 bases are TGCAGCGTTTCCGGACCAGGGTCGGATACGCAGTATTTT. Protein: CSVSGPGSDTQYF. The chain employs TRBV29-1 and TRBJ2-3; D possibly corresponds to TRBD1 (5 bases). Deletions cut 5 bases from V and 6 bases from J, with 15 bases between. Germline assignment: CDR1 SQVTM and CDR2 ANQGSEA. This CDR3 contains 13 residues.

This clone occurred once. The chain is built from TRBV2 and TRBJ2-7; 10 bases are a match to TRBD1. V shed 7 bases and J 2 bases; nucleotides not matched to a gene: 17. The CDR3 is 18 residues long. The germline V gene encodes CDR1 SNHLY and CDR2 FYNNEI. The CDR3 loop reads CASTRVFGRDRGTYEQYF. The DNA of the CDR3 is TGTGCCAGCACCCGAGTGTTTGGCCGGGACAGGGGAACCTACGAGCAGTACTTC.

V and J are TRBV4-1 and TRBJ2-5; D is perhaps TRBD1 or TRBD2 (7 bases each). Trimming left V 1 base short and J 5 bases short, with 14 bases between. From germline, CDR1 is MGHRA and CDR2 YSYEKL. There are 15 residues in the CDR3. DNA of the CDR3: TGCGCCAGCAGCCAAGGGCAGGGGGGGCTGGAGACCCAGTACTTC. This gives the protein CASSQGQGGLETQYF.

This clone was counted only a few times. Within the sample, other DNA sequences also encode this same CDR3. This chain uses TRBV27 with TRBJ2-6; D is unresolved. V was shortened by 4 bases and J by 3 bases, with 4 bases between the two germline ends. Per germline, CDR1 MNHEY and CDR2 SMNVEV (reference sequence). The CDR3 is 13 amino acids. The CDR3: CASSSLGANVLTF. DNA of the CDR3: TGTGCCAGCAGTTCCCTTGGGGCCAACGTCCTGACTTTC.

This sequence joins TRBV29-1 and TRBJ1-1; no reliable D call. CDR3 length equals 11 residues. CDR1 and CDR2 from the germline V gene are SQVTM and ANQGSEA. Trimming shortened V by 0 bases and J by 13 bases, and 12 bases separated the two germline ends. In DNA form, the CDR3 reads TGCAGCGTTGAAGATGAGTTAAAAGATTTCTTT. Its translation: CSVEDELKDFF.

J is TRBJ2-3 and V is TRBV29-1; D possibly corresponds to TRBD2 (6 bases). Germline CDR1 SQVTM, CDR2 ANQGSEA. V was shortened by 3 bases and J by 0 bases, with 16 bases between the two germline ends. This CDR3 spans 16 amino acids. The chain's CDR3 is CSVDATSRWSTDTQYF. CDR3 sequence (DNA): TGCAGCGTTGACGCGACTAGTCGATGGAGCACAGATACGCAGTATTTT.